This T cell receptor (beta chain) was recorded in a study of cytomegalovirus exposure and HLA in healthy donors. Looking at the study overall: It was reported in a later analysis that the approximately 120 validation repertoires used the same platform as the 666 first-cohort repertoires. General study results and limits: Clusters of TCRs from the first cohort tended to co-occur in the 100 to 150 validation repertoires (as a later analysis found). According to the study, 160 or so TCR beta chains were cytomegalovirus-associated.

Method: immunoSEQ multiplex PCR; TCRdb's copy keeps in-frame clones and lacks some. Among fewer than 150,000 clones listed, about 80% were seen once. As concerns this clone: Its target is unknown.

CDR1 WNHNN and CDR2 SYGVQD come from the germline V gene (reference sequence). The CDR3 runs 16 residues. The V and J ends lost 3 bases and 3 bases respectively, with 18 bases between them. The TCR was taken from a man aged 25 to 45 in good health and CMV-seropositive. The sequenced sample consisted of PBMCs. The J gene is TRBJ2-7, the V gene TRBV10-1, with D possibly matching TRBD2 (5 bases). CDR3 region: CASSDSRADSDYEQYF. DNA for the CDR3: TGCGCCAGCAGTGACTCGCGGGCGGACTCGGACTACGAGCAGTACTTC.